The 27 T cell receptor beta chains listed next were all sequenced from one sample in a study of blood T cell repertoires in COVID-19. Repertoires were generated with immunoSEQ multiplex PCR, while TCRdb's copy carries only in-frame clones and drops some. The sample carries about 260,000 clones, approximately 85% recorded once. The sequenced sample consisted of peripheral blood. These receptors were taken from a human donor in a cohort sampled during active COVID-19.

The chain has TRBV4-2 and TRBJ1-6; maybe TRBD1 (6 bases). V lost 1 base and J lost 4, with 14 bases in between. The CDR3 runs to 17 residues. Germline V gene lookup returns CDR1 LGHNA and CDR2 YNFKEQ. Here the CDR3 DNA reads TGTGCCAGCAGCCAAGTACTTCCCGGACAGTATAATTCACCCCTCCACTTT. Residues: CASSQVLPGQYNSPLHF.

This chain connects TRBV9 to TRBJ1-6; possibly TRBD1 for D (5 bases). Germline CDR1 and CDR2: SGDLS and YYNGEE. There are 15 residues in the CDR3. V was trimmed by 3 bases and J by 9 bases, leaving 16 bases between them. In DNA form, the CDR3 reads TGTGCCAGCAGCGCATCAGGGTCGGCCGTTTCACCCCTCCACTTT. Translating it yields CASSASGSAVSPLHF.

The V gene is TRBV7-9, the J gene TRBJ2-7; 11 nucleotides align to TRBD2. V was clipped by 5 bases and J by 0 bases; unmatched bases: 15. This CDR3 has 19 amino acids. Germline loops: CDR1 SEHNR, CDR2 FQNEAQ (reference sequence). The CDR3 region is CASSPAIGLAGGRSYEQYF. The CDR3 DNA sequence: TGTGCCAGCAGCCCGGCGATAGGCCTAGCGGGAGGACGCTCCTACGAGCAGTACTTC.

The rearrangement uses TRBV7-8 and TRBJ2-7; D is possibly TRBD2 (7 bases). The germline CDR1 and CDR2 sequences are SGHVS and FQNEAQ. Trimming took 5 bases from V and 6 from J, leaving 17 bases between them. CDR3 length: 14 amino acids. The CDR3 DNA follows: TGTGCCAGCAGCCCCCGTGCAGGGGAGGGCGAGCAGTACTTC. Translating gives CASSPRAGEGEQYF.

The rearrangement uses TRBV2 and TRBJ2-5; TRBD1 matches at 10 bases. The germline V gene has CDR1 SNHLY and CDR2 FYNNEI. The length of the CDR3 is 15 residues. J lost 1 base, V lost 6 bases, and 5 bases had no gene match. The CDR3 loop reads CASSKDRGFQETQYF. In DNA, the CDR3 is TGTGCCAGCAGCAAGGACAGGGGGTTCCAAGAGACCCAGTACTTC.

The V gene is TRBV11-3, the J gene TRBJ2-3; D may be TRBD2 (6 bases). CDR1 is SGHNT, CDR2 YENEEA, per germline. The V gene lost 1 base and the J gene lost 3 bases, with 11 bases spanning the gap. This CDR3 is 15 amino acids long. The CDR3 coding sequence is TGTGCCAGCAGCTTAGTCGGCGGGATGACAGATACGCAGTATTTT. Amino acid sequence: CASSLVGGMTDTQYF.

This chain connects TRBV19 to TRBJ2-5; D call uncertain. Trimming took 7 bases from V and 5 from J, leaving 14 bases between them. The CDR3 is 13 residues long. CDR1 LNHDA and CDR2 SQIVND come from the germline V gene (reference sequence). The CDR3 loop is CASTLQNAETQYF. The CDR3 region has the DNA TGTGCCAGTACTCTCCAAAACGCGGAGACCCAGTACTTC.

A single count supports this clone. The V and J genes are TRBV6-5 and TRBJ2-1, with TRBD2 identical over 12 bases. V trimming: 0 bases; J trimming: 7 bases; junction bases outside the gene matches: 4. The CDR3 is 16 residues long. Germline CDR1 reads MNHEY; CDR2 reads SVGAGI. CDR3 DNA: TGTGCCAGCAGTTACTCGGGGCTAGCGGGAGGGAATGAGCAGTTCTTC. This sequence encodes CASSYSGLAGGNEQFF.

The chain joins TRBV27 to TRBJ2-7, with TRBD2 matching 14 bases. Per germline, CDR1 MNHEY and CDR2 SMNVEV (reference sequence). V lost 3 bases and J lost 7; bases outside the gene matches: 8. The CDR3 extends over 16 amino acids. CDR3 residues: CASSFQGTSGSIEQYF. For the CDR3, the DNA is TGTGCCAGCAGTTTTCAGGGGACTAGCGGGAGTATAGAGCAGTACTTC.

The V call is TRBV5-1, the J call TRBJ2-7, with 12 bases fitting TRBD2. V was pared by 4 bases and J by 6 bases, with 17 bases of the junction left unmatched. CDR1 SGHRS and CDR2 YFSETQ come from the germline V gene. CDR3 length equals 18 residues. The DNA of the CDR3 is TGCGCCAGCAGCGGATGGACTAGCGGGACTCAAACTCCCTTCGAGCAGTACTTC. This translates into CASSGWTSGTQTPFEQYF.

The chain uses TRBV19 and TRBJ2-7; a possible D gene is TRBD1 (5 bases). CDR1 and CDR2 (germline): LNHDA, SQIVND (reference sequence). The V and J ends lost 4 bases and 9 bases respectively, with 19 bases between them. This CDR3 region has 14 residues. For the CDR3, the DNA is TGTGCCAGTAGTAAAGACAGCGTTGGGTTTTTGCAGTACTTC. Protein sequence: CASSKDSVGFLQYF.

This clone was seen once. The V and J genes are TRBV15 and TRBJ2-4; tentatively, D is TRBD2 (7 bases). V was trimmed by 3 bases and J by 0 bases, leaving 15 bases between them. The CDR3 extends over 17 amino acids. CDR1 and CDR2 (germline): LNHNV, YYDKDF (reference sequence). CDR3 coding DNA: TGTGCCACCAGCAGGGGGGGGCTAGCGGAAGCCAAAAACATTCAGTACTTC. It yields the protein CATSRGGLAEAKNIQYF.

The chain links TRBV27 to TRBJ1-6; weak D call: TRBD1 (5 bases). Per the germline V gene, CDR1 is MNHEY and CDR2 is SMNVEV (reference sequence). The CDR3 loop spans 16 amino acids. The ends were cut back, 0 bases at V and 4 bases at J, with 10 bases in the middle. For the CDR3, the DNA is TGTGCCAGCAGTTTATCGAGGGGAGGGTATAATTCACCCCTCCACTTT. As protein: CASSLSRGGYNSPLHF.

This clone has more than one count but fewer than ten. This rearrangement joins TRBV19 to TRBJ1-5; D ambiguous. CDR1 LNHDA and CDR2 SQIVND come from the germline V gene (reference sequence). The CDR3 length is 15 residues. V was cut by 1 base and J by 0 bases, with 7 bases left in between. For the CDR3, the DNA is TGTGCCAGTAGTATAGCGAGTTCTAGCAATCAGCCCCAGCATTTT. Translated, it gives CASSIASSSNQPQHF.

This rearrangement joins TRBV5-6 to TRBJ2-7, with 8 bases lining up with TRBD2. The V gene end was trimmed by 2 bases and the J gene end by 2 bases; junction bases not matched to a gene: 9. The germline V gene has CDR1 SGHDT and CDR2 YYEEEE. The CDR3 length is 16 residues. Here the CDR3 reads CASSLPGLAATYEQYF. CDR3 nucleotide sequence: TGTGCCAGCAGCTTACCCGGACTAGCCGCAACCTACGAGCAGTACTTC.

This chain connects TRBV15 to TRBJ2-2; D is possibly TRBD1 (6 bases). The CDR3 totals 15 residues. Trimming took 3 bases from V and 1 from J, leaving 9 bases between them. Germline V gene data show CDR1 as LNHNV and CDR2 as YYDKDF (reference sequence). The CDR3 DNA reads TGTGCCACCAGCAGGGTGACAGGGAACACCGGGGAGCTGTTTTTT. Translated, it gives CATSRVTGNTGELFF.

DNA for the CDR3: TGTGCCAGCAGTTACGCCCCGCGGAATACGCAGTATTTT. Its translation is CASSYAPRNTQYF. This rearrangement joins TRBV6-5 to TRBJ2-3; no definite D call. The V end lost 2 bases, the J end lost 7 bases, and 10 bases lay between the germline ends. CDR1 is MNHEY and CDR2 is SVGAGI in the germline V gene. The CDR3 covers 13 residues.

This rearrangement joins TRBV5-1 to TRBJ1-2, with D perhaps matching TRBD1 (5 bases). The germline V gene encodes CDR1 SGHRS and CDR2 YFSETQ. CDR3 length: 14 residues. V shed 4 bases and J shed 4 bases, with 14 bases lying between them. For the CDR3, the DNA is TGCGCCAGCAGCGCGCAGGGTTCGATCTATGGCTACACCTTC. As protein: CASSAQGSIYGYTF.

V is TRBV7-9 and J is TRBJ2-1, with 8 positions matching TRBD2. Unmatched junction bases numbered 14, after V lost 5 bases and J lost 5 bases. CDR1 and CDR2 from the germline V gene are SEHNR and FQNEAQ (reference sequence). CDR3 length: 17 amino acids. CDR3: CASSPPGRGAPNNEQFF. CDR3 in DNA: TGTGCCAGCAGCCCCCCCGGGCGGGGGGCTCCTAACAATGAGCAGTTCTTC.

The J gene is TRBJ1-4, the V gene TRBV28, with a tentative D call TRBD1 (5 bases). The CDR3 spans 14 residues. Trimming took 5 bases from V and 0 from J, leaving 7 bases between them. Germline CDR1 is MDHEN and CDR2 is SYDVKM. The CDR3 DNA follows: TGTGCCAGCAGTGCAGGGTCAACTAATGAAAAACTGTTTTTT. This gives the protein CASSAGSTNEKLFF.

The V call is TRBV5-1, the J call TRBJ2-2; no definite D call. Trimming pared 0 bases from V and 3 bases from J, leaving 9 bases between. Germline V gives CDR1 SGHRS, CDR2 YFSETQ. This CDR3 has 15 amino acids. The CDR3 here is CASSLDEVDTGELFF. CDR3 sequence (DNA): TGCGCCAGCAGCTTGGATGAGGTAGACACCGGGGAGCTGTTTTTT.

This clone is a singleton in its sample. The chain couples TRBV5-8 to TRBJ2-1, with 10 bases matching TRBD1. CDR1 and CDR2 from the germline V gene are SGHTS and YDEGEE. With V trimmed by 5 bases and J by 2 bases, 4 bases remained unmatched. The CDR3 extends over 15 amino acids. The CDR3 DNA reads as TGTGCCAGCAGGTGGGGACAGGGGACCTACAATGAGCAGTTCTTC. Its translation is CASRWGQGTYNEQFF.

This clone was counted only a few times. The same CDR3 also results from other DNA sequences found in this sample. CDR3: CAWSTGYGYTF. CDR3 nucleotides: TGTGCCTGGAGTACGGGCTATGGCTACACCTTC. The chain links TRBV30 to TRBJ1-2; D remains ambiguous. V lost 2 bases and J 4 bases, leaving 5 bases between the germline ends. There are 11 residues in the CDR3. CDR1 is GTSNPN, CDR2 SVGIG, per germline (reference sequence).

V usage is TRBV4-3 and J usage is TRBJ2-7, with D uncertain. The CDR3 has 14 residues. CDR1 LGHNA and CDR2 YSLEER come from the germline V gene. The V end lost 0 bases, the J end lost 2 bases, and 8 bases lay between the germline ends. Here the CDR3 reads CASSQDASTYEQYF. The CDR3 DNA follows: TGCGCCAGCAGCCAAGATGCCAGTACCTACGAGCAGTACTTC.

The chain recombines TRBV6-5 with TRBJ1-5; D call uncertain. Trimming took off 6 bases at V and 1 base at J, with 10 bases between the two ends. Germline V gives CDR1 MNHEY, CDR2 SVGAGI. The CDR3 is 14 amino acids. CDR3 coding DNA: TGTGCCAGCAGACCAAGTCTAAGCAATCAGCCCCAGCATTTT. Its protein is CASRPSLSNQPQHF.

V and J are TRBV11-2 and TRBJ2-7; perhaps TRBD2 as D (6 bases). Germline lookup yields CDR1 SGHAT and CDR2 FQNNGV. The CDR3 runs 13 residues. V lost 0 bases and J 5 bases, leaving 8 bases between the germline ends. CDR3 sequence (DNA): TGTGCCAGCAGCTTAGATCGCGGGGACGAGCAGTACTTC. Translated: CASSLDRGDEQYF.

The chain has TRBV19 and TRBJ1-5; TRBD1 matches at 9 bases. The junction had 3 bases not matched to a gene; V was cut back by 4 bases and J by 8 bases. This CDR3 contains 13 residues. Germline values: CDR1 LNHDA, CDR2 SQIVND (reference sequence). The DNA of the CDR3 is TGTGCCAGTAGTAGGGACAGGGCAAAGCCCCAGCATTTT. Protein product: CASSRDRAKPQHF.